The 27 T cell receptor beta chains below were found in one sample sequenced in a study of T cells in Graves' hyperthyroidism and ophthalmopathy. There were TCR beta CDR3 regions amplified from RNA transcripts. A set of HTBI primers served as the primers for a first-round RT-PCR of the TCR CDR3. TCRdb independently ran MiXCR on the multiplex PCR reads; one entry per CDR3 protein. The table lists hundreds of thousands of distinct CDR3 sequences, roughly 40% of them singletons. The material sequenced was blood. Receptors originate from a man between 18 and 29 years old with Graves' hyperthyroidism.

This sequence joins TRBV5-1 and TRBJ2-7; 7 bases match TRBD1. The CDR3 covers 14 residues. Germline CDR1 SGHRS, CDR2 YFSETQ. V lost 4 bases to trimming and J lost 1 base; unmatched junction nucleotides: 5. For the CDR3, the DNA is TGCGCCAGCAGCCAGGGGGTGATGTCCTACGAGCAGTACTTC. Its translation: CASSQGVMSYEQYF.

V usage is TRBV11-3 and J usage is TRBJ1-1, with D perhaps matching TRBD1 (5 bases). The CDR3 covers 15 residues. Trimming removed 5 bases at V and 2 bases at J, with 15 bases between. The V gene's germline CDR1 is SGHNT and CDR2 YENEEA. The CDR3 DNA sequence: TGTGCCAGCAGCCGCATGGGACCCCTTAACACTGAAGCTTTCTTT. This gives the protein CASSRMGPLNTEAFF.

This clonotype has a count of ten or more. The chain employs TRBV20-1 and TRBJ1-5; no clear D. The CDR3 is 11 amino acids. V lost 5 bases, J lost 5 bases, and 7 bases lay in between. Per germline, CDR1 DFQATT and CDR2 SNEGSKA (reference sequence). CDR3 nucleotides: TGCAGTGCTTTTGATGATCAGCCCCAGCATTTT. It is translated as CSAFDDQPQHF.

The CDR3 DNA sequence: TGCGCCAGCACAGTACCCCCGGGGGGGAACACCGGGGAGCTGTTTTTT. Encoded protein: CASTVPPGGNTGELFF. This chain uses TRBV10-2 with TRBJ2-2; 7 nucleotides agree with TRBD2. CDR3 length equals 16 residues. The germline gives CDR1 WSHSY, CDR2 SAAADI. The ends lost 7 bases at V and 1 base at J; junction bases unmatched: 9.

This clonotype was counted at least ten times. The CDR3 region is CASSVGGTKDYEQYF. The CDR3 bases are TGTGCCAGCAGCGTAGGAGGGACAAAGGACTACGAGCAGTACTTC. This chain uses TRBV7-2 with TRBJ2-7; possibly TRBD1 or TRBD2 for D (6 bases each). In germline, CDR1 is SGHTA, CDR2 FQGNSA. Trimming pared 5 bases from V and 3 bases from J, leaving 17 bases between. The CDR3 spans 15 residues.

The genes are TRBV24-1 and TRBJ2-7, with D perhaps matching TRBD1 (6 bases). CDR1 is KGHDR and CDR2 is SFDVKD in the germline V gene. Trimming pared 5 bases from V and 7 bases from J, leaving 17 bases between. The length of the CDR3 is 14 residues. The CDR3 bases are TGTGCCACCAGTGTGGGAACAGGGACCCAAGAGCAGTACTTC. Protein: CATSVGTGTQEQYF.

This clonotype was detected many times. This chain connects TRBV2 to TRBJ2-2; D is unresolved. The germline CDR1 and CDR2 sequences are SNHLY and FYNNEI. This CDR3 has 14 amino acids. V dropped 5 bases and J dropped 6 bases, with 13 bases sitting between them. This CDR3 reads CASSPSFGPGELFF. The CDR3 coding sequence is TGTGCCAGCAGTCCATCCTTTGGTCCCGGGGAGCTGTTTTTT.

This clonotype was counted at least ten times. The chain uses TRBV20-1 and TRBJ1-5; D perhaps matches TRBD1 (5 bases). The CDR3 has 15 amino acids. CDR1 is DFQATT and CDR2 is SNEGSKA in the germline V gene (reference sequence). V was pared by 3 bases and J by 0 bases, with 12 bases between. Written as DNA, the CDR3 is TGCAGTGCTAGGTGGGGGTACGATAGCAATCAGCCCCAGCATTTT. This sequence encodes CSARWGYDSNQPQHF.

This clonotype was picked up a small number of times. The CDR3 loop reads CAGMTDTEAFF. The CDR3 DNA sequence: TGTGCCGGTATGACCGACACTGAAGCTTTCTTT. The chain carries TRBV19 and TRBJ1-1, with D unclear. CDR1 LNHDA and CDR2 SQIVND come from the germline V gene (reference sequence). This CDR3 region has 11 residues. Between the trimmed V and J ends, which lost 11 bases and 3 bases, there was a span of 10 bases.

The chain links TRBV7-3 to TRBJ2-7; D is tentatively TRBD1 or TRBD2 (5 bases each). This CDR3 contains 17 residues. The V gene lost 0 bases and the J gene lost 0 bases, with 15 bases spanning the gap. The V gene's germline CDR1 is SGHTA and CDR2 FQGTGA. The CDR3 sequence is CASSLTESGTLSYEQYF. DNA of the CDR3: TGTGCCAGCAGCTTAACAGAGTCCGGGACGCTCTCCTACGAGCAGTACTTC.

The CDR3, as DNA: TGTGCCAGCAGGACAATAGCGGGGGCCAACGTCCTGACTTTC. It yields the protein CASRTIAGANVLTF. The genes are TRBV6-5 and TRBJ2-6; weak D call: TRBD2 (5 bases). The germline V and J ends were trimmed by 6 bases and 4 bases, with 10 bases remaining between them. The CDR3 totals 14 residues. Germline values: CDR1 MNHEY, CDR2 SVGAGI.

The rearrangement uses TRBV12-3 or TRBV12-4 and TRBJ1-2, with D perhaps TRBD1 (5 bases). The V end was cut by 8 bases, the J end by 6 bases, with 16 bases between. The CDR3 contains 13 residues. DNA of the CDR3: TGTGCCAGCTCGGGGGGATCTTCCGATGGCTACACCTTC. Residues: CASSGGSSDGYTF.

V usage is TRBV20-1 and J usage is TRBJ2-7; TRBD2 matches 10 bases. In germline, CDR1 is DFQATT, CDR2 SNEGSKA (reference sequence). V lost 0 bases to trimming and J lost 4 bases; unmatched junction nucleotides: 3. The CDR3 extends over 14 amino acids. CDR3 nucleotide sequence: TGCAGTGCTAGAGAGCTAGCGGGAGTGTACGAGCAGTACTTC. Protein sequence: CSARELAGVYEQYF.

This rearrangement joins TRBV29-1 to TRBJ1-1; the match to TRBD1 covers 11 bases. Germline CDR1 is SQVTM and CDR2 is ANQGSEA. The CDR3 loop spans 14 amino acids. V shed 7 bases and J 5 bases; nucleotides not matched to a gene: 9. DNA of the CDR3: TGCAGCGCTGGGACAGGGGGGTGGTGTACTGAAGCTTTCTTT. Translation gives CSAGTGGWCTEAFF.

This clonotype came up a few times. CDR3: CASSVQPNSPLHF. The CDR3 region has the DNA TGTGCCAGTTCTGTACAGCCGAATTCACCCCTCCACTTT. The chain is built from TRBV6-5 and TRBJ1-6; D unresolved. CDR1 and CDR2 from the germline V gene are MNHEY and SVGAGI. The CDR3 totals 13 residues. Trimming cost V 9 bases and J 7 bases, with 13 bases left between them.

In its sample, this clonotype was seen many times. V gene TRBV6-5 combines with J gene TRBJ2-5, with D perhaps TRBD1 (6 bases). Germline V gene sequence: CDR1 MNHEY, CDR2 SVGAGI. V was pared by 6 bases and J by 1 base, with 12 bases between. This CDR3 contains 14 residues. The CDR3 sequence is CASSYGTSQETQYF. DNA of the CDR3: TGTGCCAGCAGCTATGGGACATCCCAAGAGACCCAGTACTTC.

The V gene is TRBV24-1, the J gene TRBJ2-5, with unresolved D. CDR1 is KGHDR and CDR2 is SFDVKD in the germline V gene. The CDR3 is 12 amino acids. Trimming removed 4 bases at V and 7 bases at J, with 9 bases between. CDR3 loop: CATSEAPGTQYF. The DNA for the CDR3 is TGTGCCACCAGTGAGGCCCCAGGGACCCAGTACTTC.

J is TRBJ2-1 and V is TRBV29-1; 10 bases map to TRBD2. In germline, CDR1 is SQVTM, CDR2 ANQGSEA. CDR3 length equals 13 residues. Trimming took 4 bases from V and 8 from J; bases not matched to a gene: 5. The CDR3 spells CSVGGLARDEQFF. Here the CDR3 DNA reads TGCAGCGTTGGGGGACTAGCGCGGGATGAGCAGTTCTTC.

CDR3 in DNA: TGCAGTGCTAGAACGGGGGGTTACTACGAGCAGTACTTC. Its protein is CSARTGGYYEQYF. The chain has TRBV20-1 and TRBJ2-7; 7 bases fit TRBD2. The CDR3 is made up of 13 amino acids. The V gene's germline CDR1 is DFQATT and CDR2 SNEGSKA (reference sequence). V was clipped by 2 bases and J by 3 bases; unmatched bases: 4.

This chain links TRBV29-1 with TRBJ2-2, with 7 bases lining up with TRBD2. Trimming removed 7 bases from V and 6 bases from J; junction bases left unmatched: 5. From germline, CDR1 is SQVTM and CDR2 ANQGSEA. This CDR3 is built from 12 residues. The DNA of the CDR3 is TGCAGCGGAATCACTAGCGCCGGGGAGCTGTTTTTT. Protein sequence: CSGITSAGELFF.

This clonotype was counted a few times. V and J are TRBV3-1 and TRBJ1-6; perhaps TRBD1 as D (5 bases). V was clipped by 4 bases and J by 7 bases, with 11 bases between them. Per the germline V gene, CDR1 is LGHDT and CDR2 is YNNKEL (reference sequence). This CDR3 has 14 residues. The CDR3: CASSPRDVNSPLHF. The CDR3 nucleotides are TGTGCCAGCAGCCCTCGGGACGTCAATTCACCCCTCCACTTT. Full variable domain (remainder filled in from reference TRBV3-1 and TRBJ1-6): DTAVSQTPKYLVTQMGNDKSIKCEQNLGHDTMYWYKQDSKKFLKIMFSYNNKELIINETVPNRFSPKSPDKAHLNLHINSLELGDSAVYFCASSPRDVNSPLHFGNGTRLTVT.

Notes on this clonotype: At one boundary the junction diverges from the germline segment, which might be a read error. The genes are TRBV10-3 and TRBJ1-1; weak D call: TRBD1 (6 bases). Germline V gene sequence: CDR1 ENHRY, CDR2 SYGVKD. The CDR3 consists of 15 residues. The CDR3 coding sequence is TGTGCCAGCAGTCCAACCGGGGGCTCGGGAACGGGAGCTTTCTTT. Translated: CASSPTGGSGTGAFF.

The J gene is TRBJ1-3, the V gene TRBV5-1; the match to TRBD1 covers 9 bases. Germline V gives CDR1 SGHRS, CDR2 YFSETQ. This CDR3 contains 15 residues. V lost 4 bases to trimming and J lost 4 bases; unmatched junction nucleotides: 6. The CDR3 coding sequence is TGCGCCAGCAGCAGGGACAGGGCGAGAGGAAACACCATATATTTT. As protein: CASSRDRARGNTIYF.

V and J are TRBV4-2 and TRBJ2-5; 8 bases map to TRBD2. CDR3 length: 15 residues. V trimming: 0 bases; J trimming: 5 bases; junction bases outside the gene matches: 5. CDR1 is LGHNA, CDR2 YNFKEQ, per germline. The CDR3 sequence: CASSQDFSGGETQYF. The CDR3 coding sequence is TGTGCCAGCAGCCAAGATTTCTCGGGAGGGGAGACCCAGTACTTC.

This rearrangement joins TRBV9 to TRBJ2-5, with D unclear. The CDR3 loop spans 15 amino acids. Trimming cost V 0 bases and J 5 bases, with 14 bases left between them. Germline values: CDR1 SGDLS, CDR2 YYNGEE. Written as DNA, the CDR3 is TGTGCCAGCAGCGTAGAAAACACGGTAGGGGAGACCCAGTACTTC. Protein: CASSVENTVGETQYF.

V is TRBV7-6 and J is TRBJ2-7; D is unresolved. The J call is uncertain, as TRBJ2-1 better fits the DNA end. Germline CDR1 reads SGHVS; CDR2 reads FNYEAQ. This CDR3 comprises 13 residues. The CDR3 loop is CASSPEVAGEQFF. The CDR3 nucleotides are TGTGCCAGCAGCCCTGAGGTGGCAGGCGAGCAGTTCTTC.

The sample holds a few counts of this clonotype. This chain connects TRBV20-1 to TRBJ1-5; tentatively, D is TRBD1 (5 bases). Trimming cost V 2 bases and J 3 bases, with 11 bases left between them. From germline, CDR1 is DFQATT and CDR2 SNEGSKA (reference sequence). The length of the CDR3 is 14 residues. The CDR3 is CSARQGGSNQPQHF. CDR3 in DNA: TGCAGTGCTAGACAGGGCGGGTCCAATCAGCCCCAGCATTTT.